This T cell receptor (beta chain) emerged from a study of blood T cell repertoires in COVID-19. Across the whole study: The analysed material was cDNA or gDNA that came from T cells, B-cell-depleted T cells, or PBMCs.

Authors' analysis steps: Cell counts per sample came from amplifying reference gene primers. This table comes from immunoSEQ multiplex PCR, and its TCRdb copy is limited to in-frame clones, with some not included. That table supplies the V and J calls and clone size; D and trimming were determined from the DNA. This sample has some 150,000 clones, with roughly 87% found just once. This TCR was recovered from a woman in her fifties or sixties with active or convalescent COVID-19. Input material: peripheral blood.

The chain's CDR3 is CASSLEQAFYGYTF. CDR3 coding DNA: TGTGCCAGCAGCTTGGAACAGGCCTTCTATGGCTACACCTTC. The chain employs TRBV5-4 and TRBJ1-2, with D perhaps TRBD1 (5 bases). The CDR3 is 14 residues long. Germline CDR1 reads SGHNT; CDR2 reads YYREEE (reference sequence). V lost 0 bases and J lost 4, with 10 bases in between. The full variable domain, rest sourced from reference TRBV5-4 and TRBJ1-2, is ETGVTQSPTHLIKTRGQQVTLRCSSQSGHNTVSWYQQALGQGPQFIFQYYREEENGRGNFPPRFSGLQFPNYSSELNVNALELDDSALYLCASSLEQAFYGYTFGSGTRLTVV.